These T cell receptor beta chains were read from a single sample in a study of T-cell reconstitution after alpha-beta-depleted transplantation in children. One entry per CDR3 protein, called by TCRdb with MiXCR from the PCR reads. The profile shows around 140,000 distinct CDR3 sequences, roughly 9% of them singletons. The starting material was PBMCs, mostly from graft donor cells, obtained 180 days after TCRalphabeta/CD19-depleted stem cell transplant. Source of these receptors: a female patient aged 2-15 years who had a stem cell transplant for congenital amegakaryocytic thrombocytopenia, so the T cells may come from the graft donor. Both conserved end residues are part of each CDR3. Each record gives: J gene, V gene, D gene, clone size, CDR3 DNA, CDR3 protein. A D gene is named only where the DNA matches it firmly. A row's size may be missing; if present it is once, few, many or a size class.

>TRBJ2-3|TRBV7-2|NA|few
TGTGCCAGCAGCTTTGGGACCAGCACAGATACGCAGTATTTT
CASSFGTSTDTQYF
>TRBJ2-7|TRBV28|NA|NA
TGTGCCAGCAGTCTCCCCGGACACGAGCAGTACTTC
CASSLPGHEQYF
>TRBJ2-6|TRBV6-1|NA|few
TGTGCCAGCAGTGACCGGGCTCACTCTGGGGCCAACGTCCTGACTTTC
CASSDRAHSGANVLTF
>TRBJ1-1|TRBV12-3/TRBV12-4|NA|many
TGTGCCAGCATAACGAACACTGAAGCTTTCTTT
CASITNTEAFF
>TRBJ1-4|TRBV27|TRBD1|NA
TGTGCCAGCTCGACAGGGTTCGGTATTGGTGAAAAACTGTTTTTT
CASSTGFGIGEKLFF
>TRBJ1-6|TRBV20-1|NA|many
TGCAGTGCTAGAGACCCGACGCTGCTCCCACCCCTCCACTTT
CSARDPTLLPPLHF
>TRBJ2-1|TRBV24-1|NA|many
TGTGCCACCGAGTCGACTGGGGCCGACAATGAGCAGTTCTTC
CATESTGADNEQFF
>TRBJ1-3|TRBV5-1|NA|many
TGCGCCAGCAGCTTGGCCGGGGGTACGGGAAACACCATATATTTT
CASSLAGGTGNTIYF
>TRBJ1-2|TRBV28|TRBD1|many
TGTGCCAGCAGTCTACAGGGGCTGGGTTATGGCTACACCTTC
CASSLQGLGYGYTF
>TRBJ2-4|TRBV5-1|TRBD2|few
TGCGCCAGCAGCCCGACTAGCGCGATGAACATTCAGTACTTC
CASSPTSAMNIQYF
>TRBJ2-7|TRBV5-1|TRBD1|many
TGCGCCAGCAGCTTGGACGCCGGACAGGGGTATTACGAGCAGTACTTC
CASSLDAGQGYYEQYF
>TRBJ1-1|TRBV12-3/TRBV12-4|NA|many
TGTGCCAGCAGTTTAAGGTCAGGTATTGAAGCTTTCTTT
CASSLRSGIEAFF
>TRBJ2-7|TRBV6-5|NA|few
TGTGCCAGCAGTTACTCTGCTGCTTCCTACGAGCAGTACTTC
CASSYSAASYEQYF
>TRBJ2-1|TRBV5-1|NA|many
TGCGCCAGCAGCTTGCTGTCAGAAGAGCAGTTCTTC
CASSLLSEEQFF
>TRBJ2-3|TRBV5-4|TRBD2|NA
TGTGCCAGCAGCTCTCAGCGGGGGGGGGAAGATACGCAGTATTTT
CASSSQRGGEDTQYF
>TRBJ2-4|TRBV12-3/TRBV12-4|TRBD2|many
TGTGCCAGCAGTTTGAGGGCTAGCGGGGGGGGCATTCAGTACTTC
CASSLRASGGGIQYF
>TRBJ1-2|TRBV28|TRBD1|many
TGTGCCAGCAGTACAGGGGGGAACGTCTATGGCTACACCTTC
CASSTGGNVYGYTF
>TRBJ1-4|TRBV19|NA|few
TGTGCCAGTACGGGGCAGGGCTATGAAAAACTGTTTTTT
CASTGQGYEKLFF
>TRBJ1-1|TRBV28|NA|many
TGTGCCAGCAGTTCGATCAGGAGAGAAGCTTTCTTT
CASSSIRREAFF
>TRBJ2-2|TRBV11-1|NA|few
TGTGCCAGCAGCTTAGCGCCGGGGCGGATTTTACACACCGGGGAGCTGTTTTTT
CASSLAPGRILHTGELFF
>TRBJ2-7|TRBV28|NA|many
TGTGCCAGCACCCGCGGTCGGTGGGGCAGCACCTACGAGCAGTACTTC
CASTRGRWGSTYEQYF
>TRBJ2-2|TRBV5-1|NA|many
TGCGCCAGCAGCGCGTGGCTAGGGGTCGTTGGCGGGGAGCTGTTTTTT
CASSAWLGVVGGELFF
>TRBJ2-3|TRBV12-3/TRBV12-4|NA|many
TGTGCCAGCAGTTTCCCGGGAGCGGCGGATACGCAGTATTTT
CASSFPGAADTQYF
>TRBJ1-2|TRBV13|NA|many
TGTGCCAGCAGCTTCGGCGGCTACACCTTC
CASSFGGYTF
>TRBJ2-7|TRBV3-1|TRBD2|NA
TGTGCCACCTGCCAAGAGCCACTAGCGGGGTTTTTGGGCTCCTACGAGCAGTACTTC
CATCQEPLAGFLGSYEQYF
>TRBJ1-2|TRBV20-1|NA|many
TGCAGTGCTAGAGAAATAGCTAACTATGGCTACACCTTC
CSAREIANYGYTF
>TRBJ2-1|TRBV20-1|NA|many
TGCAGTGCTAGAGGACCCGCCTACAATGAGCAGTTCTTC
CSARGPAYNEQFF
>TRBJ2-3|TRBV29-1|NA|NA
TGCAGCGGTATGGGACTTCTCGCAGCTACGCAGTATTTT
CSGMGLLAATQYF
>TRBJ1-5|TRBV20-1|NA|many
TGCAGTGCTAGTAGGAGCAATCAGCCCCAGCATTTT
CSASRSNQPQHF
>TRBJ2-7|TRBV6-6|NA|many
TGTGCCAGCAGTTACGAATGGTACGAGCAGTACTTC
CASSYEWYEQYF
>TRBJ2-1|TRBV7-9|NA|few
TGTGCCAGCAACCTGGGGTCCTACAATGAGCAGTTCTTC
CASNLGSYNEQFF
>TRBJ2-7|TRBV5-1|TRBD2|many
TGCGCCAGCAGTCTAGGGACTAGCGGGAGTGACGAGCAGTACTTC
CASSLGTSGSDEQYF
>TRBJ2-2|TRBV19|TRBD2|many
TGTGCCAGTAGTATAAATCCTAGCGGGAGAGGGGAGCTGTTTTTT
CASSINPSGRGELFF
>TRBJ1-5|TRBV4-2|NA|many
TGTGCCAGCAGCCAAGCCTACAGGGATAATCAGCCCCAGCATTTT
CASSQAYRDNQPQHF
>TRBJ1-4|TRBV20-1|NA|NA
TGCAGTGCTAGAGATAGTCTTGAAAAACTGTTTTTT
CSARDSLEKLFF
>TRBJ1-1|TRBV18|TRBD1|many
TGTGCCAGCTCACCATACCTCGGACAGGAGAACACTGAAGCTTTCTTT
CASSPYLGQENTEAFF